The clone carrying this T cell receptor beta chain came up a few times. What it binds is unknown. V gave up 8 bases and J gave up 7 bases; unmatched junction bases: 13. This CDR3 has 15 amino acids. Germline CDR1 reads SGHRS; CDR2 reads YFSETQ. This entry is derived from a study of CD8 T cells in ankylosing spondylitis. The study's findings and limits: Existing reports had already noted some motif variants in reactive arthritis synovial fluid and blood. Characteristic of ankylosing spondylitis blood, it appeared, was a TCR beta motif comprising roughly 8 highly homologous variants.

TCRdb ran MiXCR on the 5' RACE reads and lists one entry per CDR3 protein. The data contain roughly 670,000 distinct CDR3 sequences, around a fifth of them seen just once; the ten biggest clones take up 15% to 20%. This receptor was obtained from a male donor with ankylosing spondylitis. This chain connects TRBV5-1 to TRBJ2-1; 9 bases are shared with TRBD2. The source material was blood, either unsorted or a sorted T cell fraction (not recorded which). CDR3 sequence (DNA): TGCGCCAGTAAGAACTGGCTAGCGGGGCCAAATGAGCAGTTCTTC. Translation: CASKNWLAGPNEQFF.